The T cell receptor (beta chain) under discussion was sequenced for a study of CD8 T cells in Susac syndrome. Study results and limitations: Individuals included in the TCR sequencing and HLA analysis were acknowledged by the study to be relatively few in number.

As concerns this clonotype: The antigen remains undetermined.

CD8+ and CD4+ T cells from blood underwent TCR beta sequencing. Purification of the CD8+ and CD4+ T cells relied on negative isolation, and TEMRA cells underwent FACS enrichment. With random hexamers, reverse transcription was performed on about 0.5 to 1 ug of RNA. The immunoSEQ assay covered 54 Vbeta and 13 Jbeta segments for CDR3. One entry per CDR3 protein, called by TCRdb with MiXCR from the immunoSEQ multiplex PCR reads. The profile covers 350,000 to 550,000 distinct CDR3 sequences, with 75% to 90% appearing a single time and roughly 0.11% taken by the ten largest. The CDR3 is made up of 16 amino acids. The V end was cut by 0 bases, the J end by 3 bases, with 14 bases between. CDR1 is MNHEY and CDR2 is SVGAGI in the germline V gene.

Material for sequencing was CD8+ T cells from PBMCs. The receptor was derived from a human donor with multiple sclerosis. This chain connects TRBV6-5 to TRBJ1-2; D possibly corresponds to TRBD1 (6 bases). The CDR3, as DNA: TGTGCCAGCAGTTACTCGCACCACAGGGAAGACTATGGCTACACCTTC. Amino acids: CASSYSHHREDYGYTF.